One sample yielded the 10 T cell receptor beta chains listed below, sequenced in a study of beta chain features in type 1 diabetes. The investigators reverse transcribed all of the isolated RNA, so they sequenced expressed TCRB transcripts. Sequenced by immunoSEQ multiplex PCR; TCRdb stores in-frame clones only, minus some. The sample consists of 400,000 to 600,000 clones, 30% of them appearing once. Sample: naive CD4+ T cells from blood. The source of these receptors is a young man in good health.

The rearrangement joins TRBV9 to TRBJ2-2, with D perhaps matching TRBD1 (5 bases). Germline CDR1 reads SGDLS; CDR2 reads YYNGEE. V was clipped by 6 bases and J by 2 bases, with 14 bases between them. The CDR3 has 15 amino acids. CDR3 residues: CASTKGRPNTGELFF. CDR3 nucleotides: TGTGCCAGCACCAAGGGGCGGCCAAACACCGGGGAGCTGTTTTTT.

The chain combines TRBV5-1 with TRBJ2-5, with D possibly called TRBD1 or TRBD2 (5 bases each). Trimming removed 5 bases at V and 4 bases at J, with 9 bases between. Per germline, CDR1 SGHRS and CDR2 YFSETQ. This CDR3 is built from 12 residues. CDR3 region: CASRGEPETQYF. The CDR3 DNA follows: TGCGCCAGCAGAGGGGAGCCAGAGACCCAGTACTTC.

V usage is TRBV5-1 and J usage is TRBJ2-7; perhaps TRBD1 as D (5 bases). This CDR3 spans 13 amino acids. Germline assignment: CDR1 SGHRS and CDR2 YFSETQ. Trimming cost V 6 bases and J 3 bases, with 13 bases left between them. The CDR3: CASKKDSLYEQYF. In DNA, the CDR3 is TGCGCCAGCAAAAAAGACAGCCTCTACGAGCAGTACTTC.

The genes are TRBV4-1 and TRBJ2-5; TRBD2 matches 13 bases. The germline gives CDR1 MGHRA, CDR2 YSYEKL. The CDR3 totals 16 residues. V shed 1 base and J 4 bases; nucleotides not matched to a gene: 3. CDR3 sequence (DNA): TGCGCCAGCAGCCAAGTCGGACTAGCGGGAGTAGAGACCCAGTACTTC. It translates to CASSQVGLAGVETQYF.

The rearrangement uses TRBV11-2 and TRBJ2-4; 7 bases align to TRBD1. V dropped 5 bases and J dropped 9; count of bases not matched to a gene: 10. Germline V gene lookup returns CDR1 SGHAT and CDR2 FQNNGV. The CDR3 covers 14 residues. The chain's CDR3 is CASSTDRVPPIQYF. CDR3 nucleotide sequence: TGTGCCAGCAGCACAGACAGGGTTCCTCCCATTCAGTACTTC.

V is TRBV19 and J is TRBJ2-7; D is possibly TRBD1 (5 bases). Trimming stripped 0 bases from V and 3 bases from J, with 12 bases between. CDR1 is LNHDA and CDR2 is SQIVND in the germline V gene (reference sequence). The CDR3 contains 15 residues. The CDR3: CASSIDGATNYEQYF. DNA for the CDR3: TGTGCCAGTAGTATAGATGGGGCGACCAACTACGAGCAGTACTTC.

This clone was recorded a few times. The V call is TRBV28, the J call TRBJ2-3, with 7 bases aligning to TRBD1. Looked up from germline, CDR1 is MDHEN and CDR2 is SYDVKM. Germline trimming cut 5 bases from V and 0 bases from J; bases unmatched to any gene: 5. The CDR3 runs to 15 residues. The CDR3, as DNA: TGTGCCAGCAGTCTCCGGACAGGTAGCACAGATACGCAGTATTTT. Protein: CASSLRTGSTDTQYF.

On this clone: At the DNA level, this CDR3 is encoded by other sequences in the same sample as well. The CDR3 region has the DNA TGCGCCAGCAGCCTCTCAGGGAACTCCTACAATGAGCAGTTCTTC. Protein: CASSLSGNSYNEQFF. The chain couples TRBV5-1 to TRBJ2-1, with D tentatively TRBD1 (5 bases). The CDR3 is 15 amino acids. Germline V gene sequence: CDR1 SGHRS, CDR2 YFSETQ. The germline V and J ends were trimmed by 4 bases and 0 bases, with 11 bases remaining between them. The entire variable domain, with the rest obtained from reference TRBV5-1 and TRBJ2-1, is as follows: KAGVTQTPRYLIKTRGQQVTLSCSPISGHRSVSWYQQTPGQGLQFLFEYFSETQRNKGNFPGRFSGRQFSNSRSEMNVSTLELGDSALYLCASSLSGNSYNEQFFGPGTRLTVL.

This clone has more than one count but fewer than ten. This chain joins TRBV30 and TRBJ1-2; D might be TRBD1 (6 bases). The CDR3 is 12 residues long. Trimming removed 3 bases from V and 8 bases from J, with 13 bases in between. The germline V gene has CDR1 GTSNPN and CDR2 SVGIG (reference sequence). The CDR3 sequence: CAWRTGARGYTF. The CDR3 nucleotides are TGTGCCTGGAGAACGGGGGCGAGGGGCTACACCTTC.

The chain carries TRBV30 and TRBJ2-6; D unclear. The CDR3 is made up of 14 amino acids. The V gene lost 0 bases and the J gene lost 4 bases, with 7 bases spanning the gap. The germline CDR1 and CDR2 sequences are GTSNPN and SVGIG (reference sequence). The CDR3: CAWSVSLGANVLTF. The CDR3 DNA is TGTGCCTGGAGTGTCTCCCTCGGGGCCAACGTCCTGACTTTC.